The 4 T cell receptor beta chains below were found in one sample sequenced in a study of Ad26.COV2.S vaccination and SARS-CoV-2 variants. Treatment denoted: roughly 19 received Ad26.COV2.S at low or high dose, single or two shots; several received placebo; per-sample allocation not given. On day 63 after the first injection, vaccine and placebo recipients gave samples. Profiling relied on immunoSEQ multiplex PCR, and the TCRdb table lists in-frame clones only, not all of them. This sample has a few hundred thousand clones, with about 92% found just once. The sequencing here drew on peripheral blood, taken in a trial of Ad26.COV2.S vaccine versus placebo. These receptors were taken from a person between 18 and 65 years old who received the Ad26.COV2.S COVID-19 vaccine or a placebo.

The J gene is TRBJ2-2, the V gene TRBV6-5, with 8 bases aligning to TRBD2. The V gene end was trimmed by 6 bases and the J gene end by 2 bases; junction bases not matched to a gene: 5. In germline, CDR1 is MNHEY, CDR2 SVGAGI. The CDR3 is 15 residues long. In DNA, the CDR3 is TGTGCCAGCAGCCCACTAGCGGTAAACACCGGGGAGCTGTTTTTT. It translates to CASSPLAVNTGELFF.

This chain uses TRBV10-3 with TRBJ2-1, with a tentative D call TRBD1 (5 bases). The germline CDR1 and CDR2 sequences are ENHRY and SYGVKD. The CDR3 covers 14 residues. V was clipped by 3 bases and J by 6 bases, with 12 bases between them. CDR3 region: CAISDRRAGNEQFF. DNA of the CDR3: TGTGCCATCAGTGACCGCAGGGCAGGCAATGAGCAGTTCTTC.

The table lists this clone with a count of one. This sequence joins TRBV7-2 and TRBJ2-7; 8 nucleotides line up with TRBD1. This CDR3 comprises 17 residues. The V gene end was trimmed by 1 base and the J gene end by 2 bases; junction bases not matched to a gene: 10. Germline V gene lookup returns CDR1 SGHTA and CDR2 FQGNSA. The CDR3 loop is CASSLGVPGQVAYEQYF. The CDR3, as DNA: TGTGCCAGCAGCTTAGGGGTCCCGGGACAGGTAGCCTACGAGCAGTACTTC.

This chain connects TRBV15 to TRBJ2-2; D remains ambiguous. CDR1 and CDR2 from the germline V gene are LNHNV and YYDKDF (reference sequence). Trimming took 1 base from V and 9 from J, leaving 12 bases between them. The CDR3 loop spans 14 amino acids. CDR3 sequence: CATSRGLDSWELFF. The CDR3, as DNA: TGTGCCACCAGCAGAGGATTAGACTCTTGGGAGCTGTTTTTT.